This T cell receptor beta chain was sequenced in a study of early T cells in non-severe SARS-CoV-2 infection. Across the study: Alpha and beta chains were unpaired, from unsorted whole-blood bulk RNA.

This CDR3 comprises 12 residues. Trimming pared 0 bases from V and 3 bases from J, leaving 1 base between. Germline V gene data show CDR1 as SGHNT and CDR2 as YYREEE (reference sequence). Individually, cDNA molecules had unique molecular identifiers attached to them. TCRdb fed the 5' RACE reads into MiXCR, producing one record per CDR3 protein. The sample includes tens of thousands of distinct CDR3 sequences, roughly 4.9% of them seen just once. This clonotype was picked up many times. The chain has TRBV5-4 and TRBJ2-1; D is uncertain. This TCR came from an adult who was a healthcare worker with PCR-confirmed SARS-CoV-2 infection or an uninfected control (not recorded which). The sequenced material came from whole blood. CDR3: CASSLDYNEQFF. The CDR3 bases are TGTGCCAGCAGCTTGGACTACAATGAGCAGTTCTTC.